This T cell receptor beta chain was captured in a study of cytomegalovirus exposure and HLA in healthy donors. Study conclusions and caveats: The only immune exposure information that was available was CMV serostatus.

The CDR3 extends over 13 amino acids. V was clipped by 6 bases and J by 6 bases; unmatched bases: 8. The germline V gene encodes CDR1 MDHEN and CDR2 SYDVKM. This clone was recorded a few times. The antigen remains unidentified. The PCR contained 60 Vbeta and 13 Jbeta primers. TCRdb's table, derived via immunoSEQ multiplex PCR, lists solely in-frame clones and lacks some. The sample holds some 180,000 clones, more than 65% seen once. This TCR was recovered from a middle-aged man in good health and CMV-seropositive. Sequencing was performed on PBMCs. The gene calls are TRBV28 and TRBJ2-7; 7 bases line up with TRBD1. In DNA form, the CDR3 reads TGTGCCAGCAGACCGGACAGGTTCGGCGAGCAGTACTTC. This gives the protein CASRPDRFGEQYF.